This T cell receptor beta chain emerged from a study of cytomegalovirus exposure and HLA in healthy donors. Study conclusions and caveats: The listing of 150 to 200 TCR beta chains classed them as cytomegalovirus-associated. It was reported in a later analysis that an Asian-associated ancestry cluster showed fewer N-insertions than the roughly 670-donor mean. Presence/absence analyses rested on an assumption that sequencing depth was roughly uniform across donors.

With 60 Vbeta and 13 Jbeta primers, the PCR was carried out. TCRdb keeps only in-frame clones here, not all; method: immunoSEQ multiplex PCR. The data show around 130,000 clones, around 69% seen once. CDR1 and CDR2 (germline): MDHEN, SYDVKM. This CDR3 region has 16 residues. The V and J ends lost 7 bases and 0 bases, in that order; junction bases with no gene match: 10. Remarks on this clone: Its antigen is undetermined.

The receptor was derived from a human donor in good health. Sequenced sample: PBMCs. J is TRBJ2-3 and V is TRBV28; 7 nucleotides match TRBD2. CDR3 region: CASNGSGKSSTDTQYF. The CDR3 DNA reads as TGTGCCAGCAATGGAAGCGGGAAGTCAAGCACAGATACGCAGTATTTT.